The rows below give T cell receptor beta chains drawn from one sample of a study of spatial heterogeneity in lung cancer. TCRdb fed the 5' RACE reads into MiXCR, producing one record per CDR3 protein. The sample has fewer than 9,000 distinct CDR3 sequences; approximately 17% are singletons. The sequences come from lung tumor tissue, collected at surgery. These receptors were collected from a female donor with early-stage non-small cell lung cancer. CDR3s leave out the opening cysteine and the closing phenylalanine or tryptophan. The order of the fields is D gene, V gene, J gene, clone size, CDR3 protein. D genes are given only for firm matches. Only part of the rows carry a size: once, few, many, or a class if the clone is expanded.

>.|TRBV29-1|TRBJ2-2|.
SVEDSQRSGELF
>.|TRBV6-2/TRBV6-3|TRBJ1-4|.
ASSYSEAANEKLF
>TRBD2|TRBV5-1|TRBJ2-5|.
ASRPGGTREETQY
>TRBD1|TRBV6-6|TRBJ1-3|.
ASSSTGFSGNTIY
>.|TRBV9|TRBJ1-6|.
ASSEGRSDSPLH
>.|TRBV3-1|TRBJ1-1|.
ASSQDFGTGNEAF
>.|TRBV28|TRBJ2-1|.
ASWAATYNEQF
>.|TRBV5-1|TRBJ2-7|.
ASSAGLPPYEQY
>.|TRBV5-1|TRBJ2-3|medium-sized
ASSRRGYVGTDTQY
>TRBD2|TRBV5-1|TRBJ2-1|.
ASSLSGVSYNEQF
>.|TRBV20-1|TRBJ1-2|.
SALPTETNYGYT
>.|TRBV9|TRBJ1-2|few
ASSPLGQPNYGYT
>.|TRBV5-1|TRBJ2-3|.
ASIDPRITDTQY
>.|TRBV4-3|TRBJ2-1|few
ASSQGVQRALVDEQF
>.|TRBV7-2|TRBJ1-1|few
ASSLVGGGEAF
>TRBD1|TRBV7-9|TRBJ1-4|medium-sized
ASTSTGANEKLF
>.|TRBV20-1|TRBJ2-3|few
SVTTISDTQY
>.|TRBV28|TRBJ2-7|few
ASSLLGSGTYEQY
>TRBD2|TRBV3-1|TRBJ2-3|.
ASSPRTSGWVDTQY
>TRBD2|TRBV3-1|TRBJ2-3|.
ASSPLRGGGDTQY
>.|TRBV25-1|TRBJ1-5|few
ASSDSRRWDSNQPQH
>TRBD1|TRBV12-3/TRBV12-4|TRBJ1-1|once
ASSPGQVLAHTEAF